This entry describes one T cell receptor (beta chain). The sample belongs to a study of blood T cell repertoires in COVID-19. Study context: The samples span acute and convalescent COVID-19 from the United States, Italy and Spain. Nucleic acid was either cDNA or gDNA, and it came from T cells, B-cell-depleted T cells, or PBMCs.

Seattle patient enrollment occurred during active infection, with longitudinal follow-up thereafter. Original processing methods: Reference gene primer amplification gave estimated nucleated cell counts. Assay: immunoSEQ multiplex PCR; the TCRdb copy retains only in-frame clones and omits some. V, J and clone size were drawn from that table, and D and trimming were deduced from the DNA. The sample lists fewer than 700,000 clones, approximately 88% occurring once. Losses at the gene ends were 2 bases for V and 12 bases for J; bases not matched to a gene: 15. Germline CDR1 is GTSNPN and CDR2 is SVGIG (reference sequence). The CDR3 is made up of 14 amino acids.

The sequenced material came from peripheral blood. V gene TRBV30 combines with J gene TRBJ1-1; 7 nucleotides agree with TRBD1. The TCR was taken from a woman in her fifties or sixties with COVID-19, enrolled during active disease. DNA for the CDR3: TGTGCCTGGAGTTCTTCCCCCCTGACAGGGAGTACTTTCTTT. This sequence encodes CAWSSSPLTGSTFF.